The 29 T cell receptor beta chains below all came from one sample that was sequenced in a study of T cells in Graves' hyperthyroidism and ophthalmopathy. Researchers took RNA transcripts and amplified the TCR beta CDR3 regions from them. Carried out on the TCR CDR3, a first-round RT-PCR used the HTBI primer set. TCRdb passed the multiplex PCR reads through MiXCR, listing each CDR3 protein once. This table holds hundreds of thousands of distinct CDR3 sequences, 14% found once. The sample comprised blood. These receptors were collected from a woman aged 18-29 years with Graves' hyperthyroidism.

The chain recombines TRBV19 with TRBJ2-7; 9 nucleotides line up with TRBD2. The germline CDR1 and CDR2 sequences are LNHDA and SQIVND (reference sequence). This CDR3 region has 13 residues. V gave up 5 bases and J gave up 4 bases; unmatched junction bases: 3. The CDR3 is CASSAGGTYEQYF. CDR3 DNA: TGTGCCAGTAGTGCGGGAGGGACGTACGAGCAGTACTTC.

A few counts support this clonotype. This chain joins TRBV20-1 and TRBJ2-4; 12 bases are shared with TRBD2. Germline V lookup: CDR1 DFQATT, CDR2 SNEGSKA (reference sequence). The CDR3 has 18 residues. J gave up 15 bases and V 7 bases, and 28 bases lay outside the gene matches. The chain's CDR3 is CSVLPSGRESDTLPPPYF. For the CDR3, the DNA is TGCAGTGTCCTCCCTAGCGGGAGGGAGTCTGATACCCTTCCCCCTCCGTACTTC.

This rearrangement joins TRBV7-9 to TRBJ2-7, with TRBD1 identical over 8 bases. CDR3 length: 14 residues. Germline CDR1 is SEHNR and CDR2 is FQNEAQ (reference sequence). V dropped 5 bases and J dropped 1; count of bases not matched to a gene: 4. CDR3 in DNA: TGTGCCAGCAGCGCGGACAGGGAATCCTACGAGCAGTACTTC. Its protein is CASSADRESYEQYF. Together with reference TRBV7-9 and TRBJ2-7, the CDR3 gives the full variable domain: DTGVSQNPRHKITKRGQNVTFRCDPISEHNRLYWYRQTLGQGPEFLTYFQNEAQLEKSRLLSDRFSAERPKGSFSTLEIQRTEQGDSAMYLCASSADRESYEQYFGPGTRLTVT.

This clonotype has more than one count but fewer than ten. The chain is built from TRBV25-1 and TRBJ2-5; 10 nucleotides line up with TRBD2. The germline CDR1 and CDR2 sequences are MGHDK and SYGVNS. The CDR3 is made up of 14 amino acids. V trimming: 4 bases; J trimming: 4 bases; junction bases outside the gene matches: 3. CDR3 sequence (DNA): TGTGCCAGCAGTGTACAGCGGGGGGGAGAGACCCAGTACTTC. The encoded protein is CASSVQRGGETQYF.

There are a few counts of this clonotype. V usage is TRBV6-1 and J usage is TRBJ2-7; 9 nucleotides agree with TRBD1. There are 15 residues in the CDR3. The germline gives CDR1 MNHNS, CDR2 SASEGT. Trimming at V came to 3 bases and at J to 7 bases, leaving 10 bases not matched to a gene. The CDR3 DNA is TGTGCCAGCAGTGAGAACCCCGGGACAGGGAGTGAGCAGTACTTC. Protein product: CASSENPGTGSEQYF.

This clonotype was counted at least ten times. The rearrangement joins TRBV6-1 to TRBJ1-1; a weak D match, TRBD1 (6 bases). CDR1 and CDR2 (germline): MNHNS, SASEGT. The CDR3 is 14 residues long. Trimming took off 7 bases at V and 4 bases at J, with 16 bases between the two ends. The CDR3 here is CASNQQGVSTEAFF. The CDR3 DNA reads as TGTGCCAGCAACCAACAGGGTGTGAGCACTGAAGCTTTCTTT.

This clonotype was detected many times. The chain has TRBV5-6 and TRBJ2-1, with TRBD2 as a possible D gene (6 bases). V was trimmed by 6 bases and J by 6 bases, leaving 25 bases between them. CDR3 size: 17 residues. Germline V gene lookup returns CDR1 SGHDT and CDR2 YYEEEE. CDR3 sequence (DNA): TGTGCCAGCACCCCGAGGTCAATAGCGGCGATATTCAATGAGCAGTTCTTC. Translation gives CASTPRSIAAIFNEQFF.

The V and J genes are TRBV28 and TRBJ1-2; the match to TRBD1 covers 12 bases. This CDR3 has 15 residues. V was clipped by 2 bases and J by 7 bases; unmatched bases: 5. Germline loops: CDR1 MDHEN, CDR2 SYDVKM. This CDR3 is CASSLGTGGASGYTF. DNA of the CDR3: TGTGCCAGCAGTTTAGGGACAGGGGGCGCGTCTGGCTACACCTTC.

This clonotype has at least ten counts. The chain links TRBV2 to TRBJ2-7; D may be TRBD2 (5 bases). Trimming took off 0 bases at V and 3 bases at J, with 9 bases between the two ends. This CDR3 has 14 amino acids. Germline CDR1 reads SNHLY; CDR2 reads FYNNEI. CDR3 sequence (DNA): TGTGCCAGCAGTGAAGCTTATGGACTCTACGAGCAGTACTTC. The encoded protein is CASSEAYGLYEQYF.

This clonotype was seen at least ten times. This chain uses TRBV11-2 with TRBJ2-1; no reliable D call. Trimming took 5 bases from V and 3 from J, leaving 11 bases between them. This CDR3 spans 14 amino acids. Germline V lookup: CDR1 SGHAT, CDR2 FQNNGV. CDR3 in DNA: TGTGCCAGCAGCCCGCGGACCATCTACAATGAGCAGTTCTTC. This sequence encodes CASSPRTIYNEQFF. Based on the CDR3 plus reference TRBV11-2 and TRBJ2-1, the full variable domain is EAGVAQSPRYKIIEKRQSVAFWCNPISGHATLYWYQQILGQGPKLLIQFQNNGVVDDSQLPKDRFSAERLKGVDSTLKIQPAKLEDSAVYLCASSPRTIYNEQFFGPGTRLTVL.

At least ten counts were recorded for this clonotype. This rearrangement joins TRBV7-9 to TRBJ1-1; no firm D call. CDR3 length: 12 residues. The germline gives CDR1 SEHNR, CDR2 FQNEAQ (reference sequence). Trimming cost V 3 bases and J 7 bases, with 9 bases left between them. The CDR3 coding sequence is TGTGCCAGCAGCTTCCGGGGAAATGAAGCTTTCTTT. This sequence encodes CASSFRGNEAFF.

This clonotype was counted at least ten times. This sequence joins TRBV20-1 and TRBJ2-7; TRBD2 agrees at 7 bases. This CDR3 is 12 amino acids long. Germline loops: CDR1 DFQATT, CDR2 SNEGSKA (reference sequence). The V gene end was trimmed by 6 bases and the J gene end by 7 bases; junction bases not matched to a gene: 9. As DNA, the CDR3 is TGCAGTGCAGCTTCCGGGACTAAGGAGCAGTACTTC. Its translation: CSAASGTKEQYF.

The rearrangement uses TRBV5-1 and TRBJ2-5, with 13 bases fitting TRBD2. V lost 4 bases, J lost 6 bases, and 9 bases stayed unmatched. The CDR3 sequence is 16 residues long. Germline V CDR1 and CDR2: SGHRS, YFSETQ. The CDR3 DNA follows: TGCGCCAGCAGCCAAGGACTAGCGGGAGTTGTAAAGACCCAGTACTTC. As protein: CASSQGLAGVVKTQYF.

This clonotype came up a few times. This sequence joins TRBV14 and TRBJ2-1, with TRBD2 as a possible D gene (6 bases). Germline V gene sequence: CDR1 SGHDN, CDR2 FVKESK. The CDR3 contains 18 residues. V lost 3 bases and J lost 2, with 20 bases in between. CDR3 amino acids: CASSHLLEGILPYNEQFF. CDR3 in DNA: TGTGCCAGCAGCCACCTCTTGGAGGGTATCCTTCCCTACAATGAGCAGTTCTTC.

This clonotype was recorded at least ten times. This rearrangement joins TRBV7-7 to TRBJ2-3; TRBD1 aligns across 7 bases. The V and J ends lost 1 base and 7 bases, in that order; junction bases with no gene match: 26. The CDR3 runs to 21 residues. The germline V gene encodes CDR1 SSHAT and CDR2 FNYEAQ (reference sequence). This CDR3 reads CASSLVNRGSGPTEGDNTQYF. DNA of the CDR3: TGTGCCAGCAGCTTAGTTAACAGGGGAAGCGGTCCCACCGAAGGGGACAATACGCAGTATTTT.

In this sample, this clonotype turned up many times. This chain uses TRBV7-2 with TRBJ2-7; D remains unclear. The CDR3 covers 13 residues. Trimming stripped 1 base from V and 6 bases from J, with 10 bases between. Germline V lookup: CDR1 SGHTA, CDR2 FQGNSA. The CDR3 coding sequence is TGTGCCAGCAGCTTAGGACTCGCCCCCGAGCAGTACTTC. Its protein is CASSLGLAPEQYF.

This clonotype was recorded at least ten times. The chain uses TRBV5-1 and TRBJ1-1; 9 bases fit TRBD1. Germline V CDR1 and CDR2: SGHRS, YFSETQ. Germline trimming cut 0 bases from V and 1 base from J; bases unmatched to any gene: 1. The CDR3 has 15 residues. The CDR3 DNA is TGCGCCAGCAGCTTGGGGACAGGGGCGAACACTGAAGCTTTCTTT. Translated: CASSLGTGANTEAFF.

There are many counts of this clonotype. This sequence joins TRBV28 and TRBJ2-7, with D possibly matching TRBD1 (6 bases). Germline V gene data show CDR1 as MDHEN and CDR2 as SYDVKM. The CDR3 length is 13 residues. V was shortened by 7 bases and J by 5 bases, with 15 bases between the two germline ends. DNA for the CDR3: TGTGCCAGCACCCCCCCGGGACAAAACGAGCAGTACTTC. It yields the protein CASTPPGQNEQYF.

The sample holds many counts of this clonotype. The V call is TRBV28, the J call TRBJ2-7; 12 nucleotides match TRBD2. The CDR3 has 14 residues. Germline CDR1 and CDR2: MDHEN and SYDVKM. V was pared by 5 bases and J by 6 bases, with 5 bases of the junction left unmatched. The CDR3 DNA is TGTGCCAGCAGTGCATCTAGCGGGAGGGTCGAGCAGTACTTC. This codes for CASSASSGRVEQYF. Drawing the rest from reference TRBV28 and TRBJ2-7, the complete variable domain is DVKVTQSSRYLVKRTGEKVFLECVQDMDHENMFWYRQDPGLGLRLIYFSYDVKMKEKGDIPEGYSVSREKKERFSLILESASTNQTSMYLCASSASSGRVEQYFGPGTRLTVT.

This clonotype has ten or more counts. The chain uses TRBV4-2 and TRBJ1-2; D is unclear. V dropped 3 bases and J dropped 6 bases, with 11 bases sitting between them. The germline V gene has CDR1 LGHNA and CDR2 YNFKEQ. This CDR3 is 13 amino acids long. Written as DNA, the CDR3 is TGTGCCAGCAGCCAGGTCGGAGGGAATGGCTACACCTTC. Its protein is CASSQVGGNGYTF.

Written as DNA, the CDR3 is TGTGCCAGCAGTCCATCGGTGGCAGATAACACTGAAGCTTTCTTT. Protein product: CASSPSVADNTEAFF. The chain employs TRBV7-6 and TRBJ1-1; D not resolved. From germline, CDR1 is SGHVS and CDR2 FNYEAQ. CDR3 length equals 15 residues. With 6 bases removed from V and 2 bases from J, the gap between germline ends came to 16 bases.

This clonotype was seen a few times. The gene calls are TRBV5-5 and TRBJ1-1, with a weak D call TRBD1 (5 bases). The V gene lost 1 base and the J gene lost 3 bases, with 10 bases spanning the gap. This CDR3 comprises 14 residues. Per germline, CDR1 SGHKS and CDR2 YYEKEE (reference sequence). DNA for the CDR3: TGTGCCAGCAGCTTGAAAGGGACTGACACTGAAGCTTTCTTT. As protein: CASSLKGTDTEAFF.

This clonotype was found many times. The gene calls are TRBV28 and TRBJ1-2; the D gene is possibly TRBD1 (6 bases). The CDR3 length is 14 residues. The germline gives CDR1 MDHEN, CDR2 SYDVKM. V was shortened by 4 bases and J by 1 base, with 10 bases between the two germline ends. The CDR3 sequence: CASSSQGLNYGYTF. DNA of the CDR3: TGTGCCAGCAGTTCCCAGGGGCTTAACTATGGCTACACCTTC.

J is TRBJ1-1 and V is TRBV7-8; 7 bases line up with TRBD1. The CDR3 loop spans 15 amino acids. Germline V CDR1 and CDR2: SGHVS, FQNEAQ. V lost 4 bases, J lost 7 bases, and 12 bases stayed unmatched. Here the CDR3 DNA reads TGTGCCAGCAGCTCCCCCCCAGGGGGGAAGGATGAAGCTTTCTTT. Encoded protein: CASSSPPGGKDEAFF.

This clonotype was picked up a small number of times. The gene calls are TRBV29-1 and TRBJ2-7, with D possibly being TRBD1 (7 bases). Germline loops: CDR1 SQVTM, CDR2 ANQGSEA. V was cut by 4 bases and J by 9 bases, with 22 bases left in between. The CDR3 consists of 14 residues. The CDR3 protein is CSVVVGLQGRRQYF. In DNA form, the CDR3 reads TGCAGCGTTGTGGTTGGGTTACAGGGGAGGCGGCAGTACTTC.

This clonotype was recorded many times. This chain links TRBV15 with TRBJ2-7; TRBD2 matches at 10 bases. This CDR3 is 15 amino acids long. With V trimmed by 4 bases and J by 4 bases, 7 bases remained unmatched. Germline V gene data show CDR1 as LNHNV and CDR2 as YYDKDF (reference sequence). The CDR3 spells CATSNPGTSAYEQYF. The CDR3 region has the DNA TGTGCCACCAGCAACCCCGGGACTAGCGCTTACGAGCAGTACTTC.

Here the CDR3 DNA reads TGCAGTGCGCGAATAAGCTCTGGGGCCAACGTCCTGACTTTC. It translates to CSARISSGANVLTF. The chain links TRBV20-1 to TRBJ2-6, with unresolved D. The CDR3 is 14 residues long. The ends were cut back, 6 bases at V and 0 bases at J, with 9 bases in the middle. CDR1 is DFQATT, CDR2 SNEGSKA, per germline (reference sequence).

This clonotype was detected a few times. The DNA of the CDR3 is TGTGCCAGCAGCTTAGTTAGCAGGGTCTCTGAAGCTTTCTTT. Translation: CASSLVSRVSEAFF. The genes are TRBV7-9 and TRBJ1-1, with D possibly TRBD1 on 5 matching bases. This CDR3 contains 14 residues. The V and J ends lost 1 base and 6 bases respectively, with 12 bases between them. Germline V gives CDR1 SEHNR, CDR2 FQNEAQ (reference sequence).

On this clonotype: Because the CDR3's place on the DNA is in doubt, the DNA is left out and the CDR3 is given as listed by TCRdb. The chain is built from TRBV7-9 and TRBJ2-1; the D call of TRBD1 is as the table states it, not checked on the DNA. Germline V lookup: CDR1 SEHNR, CDR2 FQNEAQ (reference sequence). Both ends counted, the CDR3 spans 21 residues. The CDR3 is CASSFYICSATSGTDYNEQFF.